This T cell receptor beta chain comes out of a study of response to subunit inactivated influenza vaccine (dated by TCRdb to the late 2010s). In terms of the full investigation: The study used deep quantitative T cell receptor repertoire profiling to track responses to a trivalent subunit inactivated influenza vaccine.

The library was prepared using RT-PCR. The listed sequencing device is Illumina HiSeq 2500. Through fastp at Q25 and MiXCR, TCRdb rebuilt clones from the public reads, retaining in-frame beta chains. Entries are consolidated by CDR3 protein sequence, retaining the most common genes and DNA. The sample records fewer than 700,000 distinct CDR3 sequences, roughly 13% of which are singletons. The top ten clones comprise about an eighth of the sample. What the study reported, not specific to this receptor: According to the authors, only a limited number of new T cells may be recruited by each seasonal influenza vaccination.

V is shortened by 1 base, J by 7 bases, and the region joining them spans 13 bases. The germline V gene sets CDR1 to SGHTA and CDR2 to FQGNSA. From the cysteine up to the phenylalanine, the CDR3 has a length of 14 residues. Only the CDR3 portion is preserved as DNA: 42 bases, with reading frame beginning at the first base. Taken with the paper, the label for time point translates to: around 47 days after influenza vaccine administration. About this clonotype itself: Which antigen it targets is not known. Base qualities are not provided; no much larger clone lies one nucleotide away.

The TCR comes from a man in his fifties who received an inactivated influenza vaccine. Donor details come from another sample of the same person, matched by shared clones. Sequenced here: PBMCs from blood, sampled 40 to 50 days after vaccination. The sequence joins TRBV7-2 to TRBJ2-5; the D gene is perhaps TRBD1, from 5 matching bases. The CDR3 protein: CASSLEGARRTQYF. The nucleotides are TGTGCCAGCAGCTTAGAAGGGGCCCGGCGGACCCAGTACTTC. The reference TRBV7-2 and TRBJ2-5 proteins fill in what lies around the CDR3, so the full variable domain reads GAGVSQSPSNKVTEKGKDVELRCDPISGHTALYWYRQSLGQGLEFLIYFQGNSAPDKSGLPSDRFSAERTGGSVSTLTIQRTQQEDSAVYLCASSLEGARRTQYFGPGTRLLVL.